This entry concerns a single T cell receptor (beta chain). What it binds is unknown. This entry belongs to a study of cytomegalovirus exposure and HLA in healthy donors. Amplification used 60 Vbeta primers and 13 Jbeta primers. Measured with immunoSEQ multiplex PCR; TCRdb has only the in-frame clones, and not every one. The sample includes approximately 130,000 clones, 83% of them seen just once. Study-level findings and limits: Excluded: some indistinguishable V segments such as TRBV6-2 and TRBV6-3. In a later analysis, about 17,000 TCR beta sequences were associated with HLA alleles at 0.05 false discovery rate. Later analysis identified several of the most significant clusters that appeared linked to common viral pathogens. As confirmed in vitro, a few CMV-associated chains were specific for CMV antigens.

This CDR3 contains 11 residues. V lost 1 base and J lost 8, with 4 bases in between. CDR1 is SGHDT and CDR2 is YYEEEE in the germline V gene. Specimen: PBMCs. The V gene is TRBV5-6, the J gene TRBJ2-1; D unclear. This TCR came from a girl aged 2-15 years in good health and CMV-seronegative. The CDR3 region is CASSLSDEQFF. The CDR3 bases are TGTGCCAGCAGCTTGAGCGATGAGCAGTTCTTC.